A selection of T cell receptor beta chains follows, all from one sample in a study of T cell repertoires in cytomegalovirus infection. Via MiXCR, TCRdb re-called the reads, giving one row per CDR3 protein. This sample has approximately 500,000 distinct CDR3 sequences, with roughly 12% found just once. Sequenced input: PBMCs. Receptors originate from a human donor in good health (CMV status not recorded). Some clones in this sample may be carry-over from other donors' samples. CDR3s leave out the opening cysteine and the closing phenylalanine or tryptophan. Fields, in order: J gene, V gene, CDR3 protein.

TRBJ2-1 TRBV12-3/TRBV12-4 ASSPSGTANNEQF
TRBJ1-1 TRBV28 ASSLRGTATEAF
TRBJ1-1 TRBV19 ASSMRTGRTEAF
TRBJ2-1 TRBV28 ASRSGKAYNEQF
TRBJ2-4 TRBV20-1 SAELGGAKNIQY
TRBJ2-7 TRBV7-6 ASSSGSKSSYEQY
TRBJ1-5 TRBV29-1 SAGQGPNQPQH
TRBJ2-7 TRBV14 ASSQSSDEQY
TRBJ1-1 TRBV29-1 SVEDQGQGVLAF
TRBJ1-1 TRBV7-2 ASSLEGRVNTEAF